The 9 T cell receptor beta chains presented below share a single source sample, sequenced in a study of T cell responses to AZD1222 COVID-19 vaccine. Generated by immunoSEQ multiplex PCR, the TCRdb table keeps only in-frame clones and is missing some. The table shows roughly 150,000 clones, with approximately 91% occurring only once. Sequenced here: peripheral blood, sampled 28 days after the second AZD1222 dose. The receptor set was obtained from an adult who received the AZD1222 COVID-19 vaccine.

The chain couples TRBV2 to TRBJ2-7; possibly TRBD1 for D (6 bases). The CDR3 has 15 amino acids. Germline CDR1 is SNHLY and CDR2 is FYNNEI. With 1 base removed from V and 0 bases from J, the gap between germline ends came to 10 bases. In nucleotides, the CDR3 is TGTGCCAGCAGTGAAGGGTCACAGGGCTCCTACGAGCAGTACTTC. As protein: CASSEGSQGSYEQYF.

The chain combines TRBV7-7 with TRBJ2-7; D remains unclear. This CDR3 region has 15 residues. Germline V gene lookup returns CDR1 SSHAT and CDR2 FNYEAQ (reference sequence). V was shortened by 5 bases and J by 0 bases, with 14 bases between the two germline ends. In DNA form, the CDR3 reads TGTGCCAGCAGCGTCGCCCGAGGACCCTCCTACGAGCAGTACTTC. Its protein is CASSVARGPSYEQYF. Combining the CDR3 with reference TRBV7-7 and TRBJ2-7 gives the whole variable domain GAGVSQSPRYKVTKRGQDVTLRCDPISSHATLYWYQQALGQGPEFLTYFNYEAQPDKSGLPSDRFSAERPEGSISTLTIQRTEQRDSAMYRCASSVARGPSYEQYFGPGTRLTVT.

The chain uses TRBV14 and TRBJ1-1, with TRBD1 as a possible D gene (6 bases). Germline V lookup: CDR1 SGHDN, CDR2 FVKESK. The CDR3 contains 18 residues. V was trimmed by 3 bases and J by 2 bases, leaving 22 bases between them. The CDR3 region has the DNA TGTGCCAGCAGCCACCTTAGCTTCCGGGACACTAGAAACACTGAAGCTTTCTTT. It codes for CASSHLSFRDTRNTEAFF.

The chain recombines TRBV28 with TRBJ1-1, with D possibly TRBD1 on 6 matching bases. Between the trimmed V and J ends, which lost 6 bases and 4 bases, there was a span of 9 bases. Germline V gene lookup returns CDR1 MDHEN and CDR2 SYDVKM. The CDR3 is 12 amino acids. CDR3 coding DNA: TGTGCCAGCAGGGGGACACGCACTGAAGCTTTCTTT. Translated, it gives CASRGTRTEAFF.

The rearrangement joins TRBV3-1 (or the pseudogene TRBV3-2) to TRBJ2-5; no reliable D call. Germline CDR1 and CDR2: LGHDT and YNNKEL (reference sequence). The V end lost 4 bases, the J end lost 5 bases, and 8 bases lay between the germline ends. The CDR3 spans 12 residues. In DNA, the CDR3 is TGTGCCAGCAGCCCCCCCCTCGAGACCCAGTACTTC. Encoded protein: CASSPPLETQYF.

The V call is TRBV6-1, the J call TRBJ2-1, with D possibly being TRBD1 or TRBD2 (6 bases each). Germline CDR1 and CDR2: MNHNS and SASEGT. The CDR3 is made up of 16 amino acids. V lost 4 bases and J 8 bases, leaving 21 bases between the germline ends. The CDR3, as DNA: TGTGCCAGCAGTGTCCTGACCCGGGGGCCCTTCGATGAGCAGTTCTTC. Translating it yields CASSVLTRGPFDEQFF.

This chain connects TRBV7-2 to TRBJ2-1; TRBD2 matches 7 bases. This CDR3 comprises 16 residues. The germline V gene has CDR1 SGHTA and CDR2 FQGNSA. J was trimmed by 4 bases and V by 1 base; bases with no gene match: 7. This CDR3 reads CASSLVAGLGYNEQFF. CDR3 DNA sequence: TGTGCCAGCAGCTTAGTGGCCGGACTAGGGTACAATGAGCAGTTCTTC.

The V call is TRBV3-1 (or the pseudogene TRBV3-2), the J call TRBJ1-4; no definite D call. The ends were cut back, 0 bases at V and 1 base at J, with 9 bases in the middle. CDR3 length: 16 amino acids. Germline V CDR1 and CDR2: LGHDT, YNNKEL (reference sequence). CDR3 DNA sequence: TGTGCCAGCAGCCAAGATCTGAGACAAACTAATGAAAAACTGTTTTTT. Its protein is CASSQDLRQTNEKLFF.

A single count supports this clone. This sequence joins TRBV4-3 and TRBJ1-2, with D perhaps matching TRBD1 (5 bases). Trimming pared 1 base from V and 4 bases from J, leaving 13 bases between. The V gene's germline CDR1 is LGHNA and CDR2 YSLEER. The CDR3 contains 15 residues. In DNA, the CDR3 is TGCGCCAGCAGCCAAGTCAAGGCCGGGACCTATGGCTACACCTTC. This translates into CASSQVKAGTYGYTF.